This TCR beta chain was found in a study of T cells in Graves' hyperthyroidism and ophthalmopathy. These patients, aged 18 to 65, had recently diagnosed hyperthyroidism lasting under 2 months. The CDR3 loop spans 14 amino acids. The germline gives CDR1 SNHLY, CDR2 FYNNEI. With V trimmed by 5 bases and J by 5 bases, 4 bases remained unmatched. Amplified regions were TCR beta CDR3 sequences from RNA transcripts. Initially, a first-round RT-PCR of the TCR CDR3 employed the HTBI primer set. TCRdb re-analysed the multiplex PCR reads in MiXCR, keeping a single row per CDR3 protein. The sample contains approximately 48,000 distinct CDR3 sequences, over 45% of which appear only once.

The chain couples TRBV2 to TRBJ2-3, with 10 bases aligning to TRBD1. The receptor was derived from a woman aged 50 to 60 with Graves' hyperthyroidism. What was sequenced was peripheral blood or thyroid tissue (not recorded which). The CDR3 DNA reads as TGTGCCAGCAGTAGGGACAGGGGAATAGATACGCAGTATTTT. Translating gives CASSRDRGIDTQYF.